The rows below give T cell receptor beta chains drawn from one sample of a study of PD-L1 blockade in urothelial cancer. Repertoires were generated with immunoSEQ multiplex PCR, while TCRdb's copy carries only in-frame clones and drops some. Of 46,000 or so clones in the sample, roughly nine tenths were seen once. Sequencing used PBMCs, obtained around atezolizumab (anti-PD-L1) treatment. The receptors here all came from a man between 60 and 75 years old with urothelial cancer. Each CDR3 is given with its conserved first and last residue. Fields, in order: V gene, clone size, D gene, J gene, CDR3 length, CDR3 DNA, CDR3 protein. A D gene is named only where the DNA matches it firmly. The size entry is marked missing in some rows and otherwise reads once, few, many or a size class.

v_gene: TRBV13
abundance: -
d_gene: TRBD2
j_gene: TRBJ2-5
len: 16
CDR3nt: TGTGCCAGCAGCTCCTGGACTAGCGGGGGGGCGGAGACCCAGTACTTC
CDR3aa: CASSSWTSGGAETQYF

v_gene: TRBV2
abundance: -
d_gene: -
j_gene: TRBJ2-7
len: 12
CDR3nt: TGTGCCAGCGGTAGAGGGAGCTACGAGCAGTACTTC
CDR3aa: CASGRGSYEQYF

v_gene: TRBV7-3
abundance: -
d_gene: -
j_gene: TRBJ2-1
len: 14
CDR3nt: TGTGCCAGCAGCACCGGGACTCCAAACAATGAGCAGTTCTTC
CDR3aa: CASSTGTPNNEQFF

v_gene: TRBV6-5
abundance: once
d_gene: TRBD1
j_gene: TRBJ1-1
len: 15
CDR3nt: TGTGCCAGCAGTCCAAGACAGGGGAGGAACACTGAAGCTTTCTTT
CDR3aa: CASSPRQGRNTEAFF

v_gene: TRBV27
abundance: -
d_gene: TRBD1
j_gene: TRBJ1-6
len: 14
CDR3nt: TGTGCCAGCAGTAAGACAGGGTCTGGTTCACCCCTCCACTTT
CDR3aa: CASSKTGSGSPLHF

v_gene: TRBV10-3
abundance: -
d_gene: TRBD1
j_gene: TRBJ1-1
len: 15
CDR3nt: TGTGCCATCAACAGCGATGGACAGGGGATCACTGAAGCTTTCTTT
CDR3aa: CAINSDGQGITEAFF

v_gene: TRBV7-3
abundance: -
d_gene: -
j_gene: TRBJ2-5
len: 14
CDR3nt: TGTGCCAGCAGCTTAACGGGGGCACAAGAGACCCAGTACTTC
CDR3aa: CASSLTGAQETQYF

v_gene: TRBV6-1
abundance: -
d_gene: -
j_gene: TRBJ1-1
len: 15
CDR3nt: TGTGCCAGCAGTGACCCACCAGGGATGAACACTGAAGCTTTCTTT
CDR3aa: CASSDPPGMNTEAFF

v_gene: TRBV15
abundance: -
d_gene: TRBD1
j_gene: TRBJ2-7
len: 16
CDR3nt: TGTGCCACCAGCGGGAGAACCGGGACAGGGTCCTACGAGCAGTACTTC
CDR3aa: CATSGRTGTGSYEQYF

v_gene: TRBV19
abundance: -
d_gene: TRBD2
j_gene: TRBJ2-1
len: 16
CDR3nt: TGTGCCAGTAGTAGTACTAGCGGGGGGGCAGGGCATGAGCAGTTCTTC
CDR3aa: CASSSTSGGAGHEQFF

v_gene: TRBV15
abundance: once
d_gene: -
j_gene: TRBJ2-3
len: 15
CDR3nt: TGTGCCACCAGCAGAGACAGATCTAGCACAGATACGCAGTATTTT
CDR3aa: CATSRDRSSTDTQYF

v_gene: TRBV30
abundance: -
d_gene: TRBD1
j_gene: TRBJ2-2
len: 14
CDR3nt: TGTGCCCTAGGGGGACAGGGGGCCCCCGGGGAGCTGTTTTTT
CDR3aa: CALGGQGAPGELFF

v_gene: TRBV30
abundance: -
d_gene: TRBD1
j_gene: TRBJ1-2
len: 15
CDR3nt: TGTGCCTGGAGTCGCGGGACAGGGGGTTTTTATGGCTACACCTTC
CDR3aa: CAWSRGTGGFYGYTF

v_gene: TRBV5-6
abundance: once
d_gene: -
j_gene: TRBJ1-2
len: 16
CDR3nt: TGTGCCAGCAGCTTCGGCCCCGCGACAGTAGGATATGGCTACACCTTC
CDR3aa: CASSFGPATVGYGYTF

v_gene: TRBV11-2
abundance: -
d_gene: TRBD2
j_gene: TRBJ2-1
len: 15
CDR3nt: TGTGCCAGCAGCCGGACTAGCGGGGGACAATATGGGCAGTTCTTC
CDR3aa: CASSRTSGGQYGQFF

v_gene: TRBV30
abundance: -
d_gene: -
j_gene: TRBJ1-5
len: 13
CDR3nt: TGTGCCTGGAGTGGGCAGGATAATCAGCCCCAGCATTTT
CDR3aa: CAWSGQDNQPQHF